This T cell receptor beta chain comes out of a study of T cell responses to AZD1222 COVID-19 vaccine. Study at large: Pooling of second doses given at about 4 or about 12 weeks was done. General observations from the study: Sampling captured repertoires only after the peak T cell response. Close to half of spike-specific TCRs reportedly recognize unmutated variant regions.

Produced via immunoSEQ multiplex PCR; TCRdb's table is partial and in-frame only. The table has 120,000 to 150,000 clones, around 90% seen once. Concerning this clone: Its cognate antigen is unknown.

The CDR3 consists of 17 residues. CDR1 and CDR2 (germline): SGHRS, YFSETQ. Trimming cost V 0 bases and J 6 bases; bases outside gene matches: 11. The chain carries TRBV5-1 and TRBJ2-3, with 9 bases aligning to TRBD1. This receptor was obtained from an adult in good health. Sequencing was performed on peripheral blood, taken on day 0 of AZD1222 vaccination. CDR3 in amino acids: CASSLESEGTGWDTQYF. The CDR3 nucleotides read TGCGCCAGCAGCTTGGAATCGGAGGGGACAGGGTGGGATACGCAGTATTTT.